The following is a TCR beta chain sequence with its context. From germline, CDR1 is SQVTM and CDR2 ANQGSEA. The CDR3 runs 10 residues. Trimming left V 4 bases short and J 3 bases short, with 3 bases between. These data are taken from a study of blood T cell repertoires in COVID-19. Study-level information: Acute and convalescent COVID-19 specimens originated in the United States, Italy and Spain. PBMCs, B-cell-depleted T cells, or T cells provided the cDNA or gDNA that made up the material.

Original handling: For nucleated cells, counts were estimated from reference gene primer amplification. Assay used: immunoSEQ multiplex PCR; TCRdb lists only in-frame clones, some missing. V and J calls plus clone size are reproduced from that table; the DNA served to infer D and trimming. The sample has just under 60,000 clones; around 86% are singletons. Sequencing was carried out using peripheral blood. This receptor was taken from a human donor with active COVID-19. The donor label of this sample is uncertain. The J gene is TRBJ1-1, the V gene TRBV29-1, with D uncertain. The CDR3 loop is CSVGHTEAFF. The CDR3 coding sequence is TGCAGCGTTGGGCACACTGAAGCTTTCTTT.